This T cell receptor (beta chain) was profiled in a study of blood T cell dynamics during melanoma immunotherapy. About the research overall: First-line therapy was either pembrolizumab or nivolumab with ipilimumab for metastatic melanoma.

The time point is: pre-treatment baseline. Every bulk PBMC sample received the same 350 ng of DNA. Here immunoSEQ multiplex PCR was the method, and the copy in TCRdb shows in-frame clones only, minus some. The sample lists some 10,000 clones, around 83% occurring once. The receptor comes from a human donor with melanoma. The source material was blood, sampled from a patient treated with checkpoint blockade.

DNA for the CDR3: TGTGCCAGCAGTTTACGGACAGGGGGGGCCGGGGAGCTGTTTTTT. Translating gives CASSLRTGGAGELFF. The chain uses TRBV27 and TRBJ2-2; TRBD1 agrees at 10 bases. V dropped 2 bases and J dropped 6; count of bases not matched to a gene: 3. The CDR3 loop spans 15 amino acids. CDR1 is MNHEY, CDR2 SMNVEV, per germline (reference sequence).